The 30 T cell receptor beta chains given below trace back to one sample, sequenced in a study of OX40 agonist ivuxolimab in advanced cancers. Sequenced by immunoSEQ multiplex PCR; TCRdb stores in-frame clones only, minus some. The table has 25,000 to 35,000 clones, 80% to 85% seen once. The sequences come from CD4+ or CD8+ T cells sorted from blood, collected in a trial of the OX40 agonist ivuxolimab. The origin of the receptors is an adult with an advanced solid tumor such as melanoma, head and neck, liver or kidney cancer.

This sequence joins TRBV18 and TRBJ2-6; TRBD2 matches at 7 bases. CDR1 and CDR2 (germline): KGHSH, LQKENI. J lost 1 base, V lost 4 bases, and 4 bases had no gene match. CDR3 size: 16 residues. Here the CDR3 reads CASSHDGGSGANVLTF. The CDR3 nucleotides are TGTGCCAGCTCACACGACGGGGGGTCTGGGGCCAACGTCCTGACTTTC.

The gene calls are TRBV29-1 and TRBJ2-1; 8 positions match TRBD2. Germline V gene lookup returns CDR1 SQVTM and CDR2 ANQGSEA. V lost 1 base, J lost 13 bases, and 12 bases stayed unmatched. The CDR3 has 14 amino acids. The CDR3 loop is CSVEGAREAADQFF. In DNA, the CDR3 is TGCAGCGTTGAAGGAGCGCGGGAGGCCGCAGACCAGTTCTTC.

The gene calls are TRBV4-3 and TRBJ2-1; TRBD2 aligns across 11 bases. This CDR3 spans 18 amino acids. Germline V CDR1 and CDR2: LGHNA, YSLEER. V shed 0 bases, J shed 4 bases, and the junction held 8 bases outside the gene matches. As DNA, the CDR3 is TGCGCCAGCAGCCAAGAGTTTACTAGCGGGGGCTATTACAATGAGCAGTTCTTC. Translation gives CASSQEFTSGGYYNEQFF.

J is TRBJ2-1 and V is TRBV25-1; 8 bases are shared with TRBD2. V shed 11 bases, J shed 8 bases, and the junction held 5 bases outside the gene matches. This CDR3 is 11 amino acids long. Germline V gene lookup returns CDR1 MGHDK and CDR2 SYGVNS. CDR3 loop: CACGGSHEQFF. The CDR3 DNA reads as TGTGCCTGCGGGGGGAGTCATGAGCAGTTCTTC.

The chain's CDR3 is CASSPRPTGEGTEAFF. The CDR3 DNA follows: TGTGCCAGCAGCCCCCGCCCTACAGGGGAGGGCACTGAAGCTTTCTTT. The rearrangement uses TRBV11-2 and TRBJ1-1; 7 bases agree with TRBD1. From germline, CDR1 is SGHAT and CDR2 FQNNGV. This CDR3 is built from 16 residues. J lost 4 bases, V lost 5 bases, and 13 bases had no gene match.

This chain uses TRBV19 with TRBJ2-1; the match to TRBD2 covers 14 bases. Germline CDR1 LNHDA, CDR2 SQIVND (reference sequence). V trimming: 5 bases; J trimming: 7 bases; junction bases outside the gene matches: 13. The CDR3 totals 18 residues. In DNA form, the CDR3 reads TGTGCCAGTAGTCATTTAACTCGACTAGCGGGAGGGCCGAATGAGCAGTTCTTC. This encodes CASSHLTRLAGGPNEQFF.

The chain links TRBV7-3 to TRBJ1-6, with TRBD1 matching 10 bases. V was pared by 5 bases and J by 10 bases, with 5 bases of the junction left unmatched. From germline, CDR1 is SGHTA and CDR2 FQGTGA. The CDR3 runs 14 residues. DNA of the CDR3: TGTGCCAGCAGCACGACAGGGGGCGCCTCACCCCTCCACTTT. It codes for CASSTTGGASPLHF.

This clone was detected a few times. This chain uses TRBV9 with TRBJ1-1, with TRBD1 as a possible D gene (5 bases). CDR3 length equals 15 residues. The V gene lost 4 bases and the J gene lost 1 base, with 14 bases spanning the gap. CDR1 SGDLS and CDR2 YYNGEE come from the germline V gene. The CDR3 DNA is TGTGCCAGCAGCCTCACCGGGACTGCGAACACTGAAGCTTTCTTT. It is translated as CASSLTGTANTEAFF.

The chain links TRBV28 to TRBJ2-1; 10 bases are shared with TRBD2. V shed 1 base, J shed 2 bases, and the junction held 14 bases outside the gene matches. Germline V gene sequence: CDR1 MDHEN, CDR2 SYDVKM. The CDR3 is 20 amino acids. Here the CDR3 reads CASSLFGETSGPTTYNEQFF. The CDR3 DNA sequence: TGTGCCAGCAGTTTATTCGGTGAGACTAGCGGGCCCACTACCTACAATGAGCAGTTCTTC.

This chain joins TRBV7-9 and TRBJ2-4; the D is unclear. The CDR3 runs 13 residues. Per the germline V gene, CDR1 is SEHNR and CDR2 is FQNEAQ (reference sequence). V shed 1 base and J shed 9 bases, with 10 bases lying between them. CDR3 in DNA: TGTGCCAGCAGCTTAGAACGGTCCGGCATTCAGTACTTC. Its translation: CASSLERSGIQYF.

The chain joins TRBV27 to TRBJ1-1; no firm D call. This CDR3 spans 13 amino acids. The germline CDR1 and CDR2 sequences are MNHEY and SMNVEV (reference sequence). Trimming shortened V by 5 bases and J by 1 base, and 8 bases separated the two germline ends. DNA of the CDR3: TGTGCCAGCAGTCAGCAATGGAACACTGAAGCTTTCTTT. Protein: CASSQQWNTEAFF.

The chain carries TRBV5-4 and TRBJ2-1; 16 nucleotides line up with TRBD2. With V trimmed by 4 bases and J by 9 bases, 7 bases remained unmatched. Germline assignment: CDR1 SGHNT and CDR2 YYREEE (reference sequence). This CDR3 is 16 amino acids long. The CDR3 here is CASSQGLAGGPGEQFF. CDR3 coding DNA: TGTGCCAGCAGCCAGGGACTAGCGGGAGGGCCGGGTGAGCAGTTCTTC.

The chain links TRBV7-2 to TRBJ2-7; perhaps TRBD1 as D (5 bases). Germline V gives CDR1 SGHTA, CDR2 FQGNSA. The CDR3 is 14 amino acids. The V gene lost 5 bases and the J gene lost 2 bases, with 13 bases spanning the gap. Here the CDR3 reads CASSPGQNTYEQYF. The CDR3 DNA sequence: TGTGCCAGCAGCCCCGGACAAAATACCTACGAGCAGTACTTC.

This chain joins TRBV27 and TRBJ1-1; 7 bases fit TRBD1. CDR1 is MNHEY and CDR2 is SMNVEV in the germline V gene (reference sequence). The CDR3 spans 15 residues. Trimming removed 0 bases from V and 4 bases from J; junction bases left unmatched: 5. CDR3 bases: TGTGCCAGCAGTTTATCTTCAGGGGGGAGCACTGAAGCTTTCTTT. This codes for CASSLSSGGSTEAFF.

The CDR3, as DNA: TGTGCCAGCAGCTTGGCCTCGTCCGTGACCCAGTACTTC. This encodes CASSLASSVTQYF. The genes are TRBV5-6 and TRBJ2-5; D is unresolved. The CDR3 is 13 residues long. The V gene's germline CDR1 is SGHDT and CDR2 YYEEEE. The V gene lost 0 bases and the J gene lost 7 bases, with 10 bases spanning the gap.

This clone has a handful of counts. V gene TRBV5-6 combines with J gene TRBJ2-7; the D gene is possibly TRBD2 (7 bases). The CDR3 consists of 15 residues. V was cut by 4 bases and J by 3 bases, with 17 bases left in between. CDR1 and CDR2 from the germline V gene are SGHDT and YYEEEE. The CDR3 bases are TGTGCCAGCAGCACCTTAGGGGGGGGGCTCTACGAGCAGTACTTC. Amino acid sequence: CASSTLGGGLYEQYF.

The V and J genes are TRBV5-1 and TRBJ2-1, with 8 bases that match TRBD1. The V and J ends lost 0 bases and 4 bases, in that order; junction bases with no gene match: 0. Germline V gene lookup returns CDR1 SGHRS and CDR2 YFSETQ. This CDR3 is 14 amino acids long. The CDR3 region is CASSLGTGYNEQFF. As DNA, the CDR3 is TGCGCCAGCAGCTTGGGGACAGGGTACAATGAGCAGTTCTTC.

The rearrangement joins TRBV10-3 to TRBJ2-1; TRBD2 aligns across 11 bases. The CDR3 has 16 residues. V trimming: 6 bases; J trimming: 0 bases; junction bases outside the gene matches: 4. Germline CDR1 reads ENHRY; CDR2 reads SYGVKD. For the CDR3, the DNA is TGTGCCATCAGGAAGACTAGCGGGGACTCCTACAATGAGCAGTTCTTC. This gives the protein CAIRKTSGDSYNEQFF.

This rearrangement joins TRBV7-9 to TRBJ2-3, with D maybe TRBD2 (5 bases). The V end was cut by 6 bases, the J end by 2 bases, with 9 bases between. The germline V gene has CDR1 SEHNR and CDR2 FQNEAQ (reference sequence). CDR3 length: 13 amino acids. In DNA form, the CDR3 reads TGTGCCAGCAGGGCGGGCCTCACAGATACGCAGTATTTT. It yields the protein CASRAGLTDTQYF.

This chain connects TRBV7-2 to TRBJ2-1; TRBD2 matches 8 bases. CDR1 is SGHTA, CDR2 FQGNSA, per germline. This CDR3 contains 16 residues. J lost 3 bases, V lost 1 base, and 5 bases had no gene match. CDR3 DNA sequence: TGTGCCAGCAGCTTAGTTGGCGCGGGGGGCTACAATGAGCAGTTCTTC. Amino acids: CASSLVGAGGYNEQFF.

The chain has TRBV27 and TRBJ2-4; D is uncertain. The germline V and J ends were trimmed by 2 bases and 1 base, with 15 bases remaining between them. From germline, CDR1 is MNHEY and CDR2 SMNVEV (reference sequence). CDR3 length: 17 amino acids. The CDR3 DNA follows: TGTGCCAGCAGTTTACCGGCGGTTGGGGTCGCCAAAAACATTCAGTACTTC. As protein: CASSLPAVGVAKNIQYF.

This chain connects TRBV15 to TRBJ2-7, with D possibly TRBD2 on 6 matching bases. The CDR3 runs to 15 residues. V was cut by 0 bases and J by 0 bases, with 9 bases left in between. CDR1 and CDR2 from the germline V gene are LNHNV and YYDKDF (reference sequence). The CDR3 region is CATSREGGSSYEQYF. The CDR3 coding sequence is TGTGCCACCAGCAGAGAAGGAGGGAGCTCCTACGAGCAGTACTTC.

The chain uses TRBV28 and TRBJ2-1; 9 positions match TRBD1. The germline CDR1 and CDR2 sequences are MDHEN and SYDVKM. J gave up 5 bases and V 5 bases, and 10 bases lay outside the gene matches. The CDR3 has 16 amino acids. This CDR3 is CASSPGTGSPNNEQFF. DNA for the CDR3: TGTGCCAGCAGTCCCGGGACAGGGAGTCCCAACAATGAGCAGTTCTTC.

The CDR3 sequence is CASSVDLSYGGGADTQYF. DNA for the CDR3: TGTGCCAGCAGCGTAGACCTCAGCTATGGGGGAGGGGCAGATACGCAGTATTTT. This sequence joins TRBV9 and TRBJ2-3; 7 positions match TRBD2. Unmatched junction bases numbered 14, after V lost 0 bases and J lost 4 bases. The CDR3 is 18 residues long. Germline V gene sequence: CDR1 SGDLS, CDR2 YYNGEE.

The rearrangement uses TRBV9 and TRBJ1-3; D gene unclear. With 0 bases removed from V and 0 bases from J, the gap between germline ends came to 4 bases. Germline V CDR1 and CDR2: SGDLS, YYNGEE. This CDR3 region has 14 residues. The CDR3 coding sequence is TGTGCCAGCAGCGTAGGGGACTCTGGAAACACCATATATTTT. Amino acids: CASSVGDSGNTIYF.

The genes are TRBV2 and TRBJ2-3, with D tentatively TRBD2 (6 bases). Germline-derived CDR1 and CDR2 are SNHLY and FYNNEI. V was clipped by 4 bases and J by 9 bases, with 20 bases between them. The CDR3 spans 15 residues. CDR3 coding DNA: TGTGCCAGCAGTGTTGAGACTAGTCATTCGCGCACGCAGTATTTT. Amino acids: CASSVETSHSRTQYF.

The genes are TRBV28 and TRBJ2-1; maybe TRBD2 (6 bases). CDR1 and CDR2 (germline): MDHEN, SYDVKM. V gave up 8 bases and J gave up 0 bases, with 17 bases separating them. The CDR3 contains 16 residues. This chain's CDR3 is CASAGIQDSSYNEQFF. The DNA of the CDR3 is TGTGCCAGCGCGGGGATCCAGGATAGCTCCTACAATGAGCAGTTCTTC.

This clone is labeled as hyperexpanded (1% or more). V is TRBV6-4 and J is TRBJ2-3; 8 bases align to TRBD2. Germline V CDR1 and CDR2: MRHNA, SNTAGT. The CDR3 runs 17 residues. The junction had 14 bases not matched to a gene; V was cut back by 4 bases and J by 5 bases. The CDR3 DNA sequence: TGTGCCAGCAGTGCCTCTCCAGCGGGAGTGTCGTTAGATACGCAGTATTTT. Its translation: CASSASPAGVSLDTQYF.

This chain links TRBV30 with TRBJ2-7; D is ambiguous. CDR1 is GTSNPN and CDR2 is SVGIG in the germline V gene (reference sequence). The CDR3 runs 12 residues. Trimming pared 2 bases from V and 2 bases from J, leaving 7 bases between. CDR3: CAWSPRTYEQYF. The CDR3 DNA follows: TGTGCCTGGAGTCCCCGGACCTACGAGCAGTACTTC.

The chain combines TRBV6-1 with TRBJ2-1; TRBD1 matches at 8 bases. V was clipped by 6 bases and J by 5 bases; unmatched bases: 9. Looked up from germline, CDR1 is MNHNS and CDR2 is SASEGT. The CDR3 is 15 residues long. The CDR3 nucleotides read TGTGCCAGCAGCCACAGGGGGGTGGTGGACAATGAGCAGTTCTTC. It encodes CASSHRGVVDNEQFF.